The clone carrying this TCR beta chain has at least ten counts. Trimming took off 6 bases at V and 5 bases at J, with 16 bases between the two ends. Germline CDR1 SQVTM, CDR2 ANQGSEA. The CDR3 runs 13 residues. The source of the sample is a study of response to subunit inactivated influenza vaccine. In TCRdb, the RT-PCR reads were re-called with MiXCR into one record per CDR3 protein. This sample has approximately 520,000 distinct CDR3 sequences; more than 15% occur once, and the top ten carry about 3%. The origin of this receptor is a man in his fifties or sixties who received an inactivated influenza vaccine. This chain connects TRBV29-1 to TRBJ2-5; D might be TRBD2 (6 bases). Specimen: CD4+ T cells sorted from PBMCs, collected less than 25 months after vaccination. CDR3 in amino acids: CSVGGPLVETQYF. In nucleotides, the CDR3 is TGCAGCGTAGGAGGGCCTCTTGTGGAGACCCAGTACTTC.